The rows below give T cell receptor beta chains drawn from one sample of a study of cytomegalovirus exposure and HLA in healthy donors. Some clones are missing from TCRdb's copy, which holds only in-frame ones; the method was immunoSEQ multiplex PCR. The data contain 60,000 or so clones, roughly nine tenths of them singletons. The sequenced material came from PBMCs. These TCRs come from a young man in good health and CMV-seronegative. CDR3s include the opening cysteine and the closing phenylalanine or tryptophan. A D gene is named only where the DNA matches it firmly. Size values are once, few and many counts, or a class for expanded clones, and some rows have none.

D,J,size,V,DNA,CDR3
NA,TRBJ2-3,NA,TRBV28,TGTGCCAGCAGTTTGACTGGGACTAGCACAGATACGCAGTATTTT,CASSLTGTSTDTQYF
NA,TRBJ1-1,NA,TRBV27,TGTGCCAGCACCGGGGGGGGGAACACTGAAGCTTTCTTT,CASTGGGNTEAFF
TRBD1,TRBJ2-3,NA,TRBV9,TGTGCCAGCAGCGTAGGATGGACAGGGAGTGGGACAGATACGCAGTATTTT,CASSVGWTGSGTDTQYF
TRBD1,TRBJ2-5,NA,TRBV5-1,TGCGCCAGCAGCTTCTGGACAGGGTGGGGGGAGACCCAGTACTTC,CASSFWTGWGETQYF
NA,TRBJ1-3,NA,TRBV28,TGTGCCAGCAGTTTGAGCTCTGGAAACACCATATATTTT,CASSLSSGNTIYF
TRBD2,TRBJ2-5,NA,TRBV18,TGTGCCAGCTCGGGGACTAGCGGGAGCCAAGTGGGAGAGACCCAGTACTTC,CASSGTSGSQVGETQYF
TRBD1,TRBJ2-2,NA,TRBV19,TGTGCCAGCTTCACGGGACAGGGGGTCGGGGAGCTGTTTTTT,CASFTGQGVGELFF
TRBD2,TRBJ2-5,NA,TRBV10-2,TGCGCCAGTAGCGGGAGTTCGGAGACCCAGTACTTC,CASSGSSETQYF
NA,TRBJ2-4,NA,TRBV27,TGTGCCAGCAGTCAGGGGACAGCCAAAAACATTCAGTACTTC,CASSQGTAKNIQYF
TRBD2,TRBJ2-2,NA,TRBV5-1,TGCGCCAGTCAGCGGGGACCGAACACCGGGGAGCTGTTTTTT,CASQRGPNTGELFF
TRBD1,TRBJ1-1,NA,TRBV5-4,TGTGCCAGCAGCCCAGGACAGGTATCTTTGCTTGAAGCTTTCTTT,CASSPGQVSLLEAFF
TRBD1,TRBJ1-1,NA,TRBV6-1,TGTGCCAGCAGTGGGACAGGCCTTAACATGAACACTGAAGCTTTCTTT,CASSGTGLNMNTEAFF
NA,TRBJ1-2,NA,TRBV7-9,TGTGCCAGCAGCCGACAGGTTGGCTACACCTTC,CASSRQVGYTF
NA,TRBJ2-3,NA,TRBV6-5,TGTGCCCCTGTTGCGACTAGCACAGATACGCAGTATTTT,CAPVATSTDTQYF
NA,TRBJ1-4,NA,TRBV7-2,TGTGCCAGCAACGACGGGGAAAAACTGTTTTTT,CASNDGEKLFF
NA,TRBJ1-5,once,TRBV2,TGTGCCAGCAGTGAAACCCCAGGGAATGGAGGCAATCAGCCCCAGCATTTT,CASSETPGNGGNQPQHF
NA,TRBJ2-7,NA,TRBV4-3,TGCGCCAGCAGCCAAGATCGAGGCGCCGCAACGGGAGACGAGCAGTACTTC,CASSQDRGAATGDEQYF
NA,TRBJ2-3,NA,TRBV4-1,TGCGCCAGCAGCCAAGATCGGTTTTTCGGGAGTGAGACAGATACGCAGTATTTT,CASSQDRFFGSETDTQYF
NA,TRBJ2-2,NA,TRBV6-1,TGTGCCAGCAGTCGGACACCCGGAGACACCGGGGAGCTGTTTTTT,CASSRTPGDTGELFF
NA,TRBJ1-2,NA,TRBV6-5,TGTGCCAGCAGTTCACCCGACAGAATATATGGCTACACCTTC,CASSSPDRIYGYTF
NA,TRBJ2-5,NA,TRBV6-1,TGTGCCAGCAGTGAAACAGAAGGAGAGACCCAGTACTTC,CASSETEGETQYF
NA,TRBJ2-6,NA,TRBV9,TGTGCCAGCAGCATAACAGTGACTGGGGCCAACGTCCTGACTTTC,CASSITVTGANVLTF
NA,TRBJ1-1,few,TRBV29-1,TGCAGCGTTGATTTCGGAGGCGCTGAAGCTTTCTTT,CSVDFGGAEAFF
NA,TRBJ1-3,NA,TRBV6-6,TGTGCCAGCAGTTACCGAACAGAGATTGGAAACACCATATATTTT,CASSYRTEIGNTIYF
NA,TRBJ1-5,few,TRBV28,TGTGCCAGCAATCAGGTAGTCAATCAGCCCCAGCATTTT,CASNQVVNQPQHF
NA,TRBJ1-1,NA,TRBV7-2,TGTGCCAGCAGCTTAGGGAGAAACACTGAAGCTTTCTTT,CASSLGRNTEAFF
NA,TRBJ2-3,once,TRBV5-1,TGCGCCAGCAGTCCTGGGAGAACAGATACGCAGTATTTT,CASSPGRTDTQYF
NA,TRBJ1-5,NA,TRBV19,TGTGCCAGCCAAGCCCTCCACCACGGTCTCCGCGGATTAAATCAGCCCCAGCATTTT,CASQALHHGLRGLNQPQHF
TRBD2,TRBJ2-7,NA,TRBV7-8,TGTGCCAGCAGCTTATCCCAAGCGGGAGGTGCGGCCTACGAGCAGTACTTC,CASSLSQAGGAAYEQYF
TRBD1,TRBJ2-6,NA,TRBV10-3,TGTGCCATCAGTGAGTCGACAGGGGGATCCTCTGGGGCCAACGTCCTGACTTTC,CAISESTGGSSGANVLTF
NA,TRBJ2-5,NA,TRBV19,TGTGCCAGTAGTATATCGACAGCCCTCCAAGAGACCCAGTACTTC,CASSISTALQETQYF
NA,TRBJ2-7,NA,TRBV7-9,TGTGCCAGCAGCTTCGACGCGCCTCCCGTGGAGGAGCAGTACTTC,CASSFDAPPVEEQYF
TRBD2,TRBJ2-1,NA,TRBV11-3,TGTGCCAGCAGCCCTCGGACTAGCGGGATCGTCTATGAGCAGTTCTTC,CASSPRTSGIVYEQFF
NA,TRBJ1-1,NA,TRBV27,TGTGCCAGTACCTCCTTCTCGGACACTGAAGCTTTCTTT,CASTSFSDTEAFF
NA,TRBJ2-4,NA,TRBV7-8,TGTGCCAGCAGCTTAAGTGGAGGGGGGGCCGTTGGAGCCAAAAACATTCAGTACTTC,CASSLSGGGAVGAKNIQYF
TRBD2,TRBJ2-3,NA,TRBV7-3,TGTGCCAGCAGCTTACTAGCGGGGCGCACAGATACGCAGTATTTT,CASSLLAGRTDTQYF
TRBD2,TRBJ2-7,NA,TRBV2,TGTGCCAGCAGGAAGACTAGCGGACACTACGAGCAGTACTTC,CASRKTSGHYEQYF
NA,TRBJ2-3,few,TRBV4-2,TGTGCCAGCAGCCAACAAACAGGGCCTAGCACAGATACGCAGTATTTT,CASSQQTGPSTDTQYF
NA,TRBJ2-3,NA,TRBV7-6,TGTGCCAGCAGCTTGGGGGGGCTCGGAACAGATACGCAGTATTTT,CASSLGGLGTDTQYF
NA,TRBJ2-7,NA,TRBV5-6,TGTGCCAGCAGCTTGGGGTATGGAGGACTCCTGGGCGAGCAGTACTTC,CASSLGYGGLLGEQYF
TRBD2,TRBJ2-1,once,TRBV11-2,TGTGCCAGCAGCCGTAGGCGGGAGCTCGATGAGCAGTTCTTC,CASSRRRELDEQFF
TRBD2,TRBJ2-3,NA,TRBV5-4,TGTGCCAGCAGCTCCCTAGCGGGAGGGCCTACAGATACGCAGTATTTT,CASSSLAGGPTDTQYF
TRBD1,TRBJ1-1,once,TRBV6-4,TGTGCCAGCAGTGACTCTTTGGGGTCAGGGGGCCTTGAAGCTTTCTTT,CASSDSLGSGGLEAFF
TRBD1,TRBJ1-4,NA,TRBV18,TGTGCCAGCTCTGTTGGGACAGGGATTAATGAAAAACTGTTTTTT,CASSVGTGINEKLFF
NA,TRBJ1-2,NA,TRBV28,TGTGCCAGCAGCGGACAGTTGGGCTATGGCTACACCTTC,CASSGQLGYGYTF
NA,TRBJ2-7,NA,TRBV6-5,TGTGCCAGCAGTTATTCCGGGACACACTCTCTCGAGCAGTACTTC,CASSYSGTHSLEQYF
NA,TRBJ2-7,NA,TRBV19,TGTGCCAGTAGTTTGACGACCAGGGGGGTTGACGAGCAGTACTTC,CASSLTTRGVDEQYF
NA,TRBJ2-3,NA,TRBV7-3,TGTGCCAGCAGCTCAGAGGCCTTCGGTACGCAGTATTTT,CASSSEAFGTQYF
TRBD1,TRBJ2-1,NA,TRBV15,TGTGCCACCAGCAGACGGGACAGGGGGCGGATTCATGAGCAGTTCTTC,CATSRRDRGRIHEQFF
NA,TRBJ2-6,NA,TRBV6-1,TGTGCCAGCAGTGAAGAGGGGACTGTATTCTCTGGGGCCAACGTCCTGACTTTC,CASSEEGTVFSGANVLTF
TRBD2,TRBJ2-1,NA,TRBV7-2,TGTGCCAGCAGGGGGGGACTAGCGGGATACAATGAGCAGTTCTTC,CASRGGLAGYNEQFF
TRBD1,TRBJ2-5,NA,TRBV7-8,TGTGCCAGCAGCTTCAAAGGACAGGCCGATCCAAAAGAGACCCAGTACTTC,CASSFKGQADPKETQYF
NA,TRBJ2-7,few,TRBV19,TGTGCCAGTAGAAGAGGGTACGAGCAGTACTTC,CASRRGYEQYF
NA,TRBJ1-1,NA,TRBV9,TGTGCCAGCAGCGTAGTCTTGGGGGGTTCAGCTGAAGCTTTCTTT,CASSVVLGGSAEAFF
TRBD1,TRBJ1-3,NA,TRBV7-6,TGTGCCAGCAGCCTTTTCCGAGGGGGCGACTCTGGAAACACCATATATTTT,CASSLFRGGDSGNTIYF
TRBD1,TRBJ1-2,NA,TRBV7-9,TGTGCCAGCAGCCCCCAGGGGGCGACTAACTATGGCTACACCTTC,CASSPQGATNYGYTF
TRBD2,TRBJ2-5,NA,TRBV7-9,TGTGCCAGCAGCTTACTTGGGGGGGTCCAAGAGACCCAGTACTTC,CASSLLGGVQETQYF
NA,TRBJ2-3,NA,TRBV20-1,TGCAGTGCTGAACTAGCTGATACGCAGTATTTT,CSAELADTQYF
TRBD1,TRBJ1-5,NA,TRBV6-1,TGTGCCAGCAGTGAGAGGAAGGGGACAGGGGGTCCTTTTAGCAATCAGCCCCAGCATTTT,CASSERKGTGGPFSNQPQHF
NA,TRBJ2-5,NA,TRBV19,TGTGCCAGTAGCCAAGCCGCGAGTGAGACCCAGTACTTC,CASSQAASETQYF